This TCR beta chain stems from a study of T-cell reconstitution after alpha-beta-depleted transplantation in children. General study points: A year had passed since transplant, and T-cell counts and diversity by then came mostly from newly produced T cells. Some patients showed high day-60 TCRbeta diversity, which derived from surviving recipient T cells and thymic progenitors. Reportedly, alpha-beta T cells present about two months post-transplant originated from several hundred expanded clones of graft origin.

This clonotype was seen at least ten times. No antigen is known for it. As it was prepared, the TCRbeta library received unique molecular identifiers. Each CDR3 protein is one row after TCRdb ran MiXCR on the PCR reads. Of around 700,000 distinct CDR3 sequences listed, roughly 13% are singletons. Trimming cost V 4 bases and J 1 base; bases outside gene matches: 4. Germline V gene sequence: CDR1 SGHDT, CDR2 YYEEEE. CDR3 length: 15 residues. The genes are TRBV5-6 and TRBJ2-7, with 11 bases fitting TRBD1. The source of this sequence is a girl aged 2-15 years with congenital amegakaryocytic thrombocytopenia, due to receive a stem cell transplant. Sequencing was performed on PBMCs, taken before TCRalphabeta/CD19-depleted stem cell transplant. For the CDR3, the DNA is TGTGCCAGCAGCCTGGGACAGGGGGTGTCCTACGAGCAGTACTTC. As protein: CASSLGQGVSYEQYF.